This T cell receptor beta chain emerged from a study of blood T cell repertoires in COVID-19. Study-wide background: Sites in the United States, Italy and Spain provided acute and convalescent COVID-19 samples. Sample material is recorded as cDNA or gDNA derived from T cells, B-cell-depleted T cells, or PBMCs.

The CDR3 extends over 14 amino acids. Germline CDR1 and CDR2: MNHEY and SVGAGI. V was clipped by 9 bases and J by 1 base; unmatched bases: 5. Method: immunoSEQ multiplex PCR; TCRdb's copy keeps in-frame clones and lacks some. The sample yields about 160,000 clones, roughly 80% seen once. Input material: peripheral blood. J is TRBJ1-1 and V is TRBV6-5, with TRBD1 identical over 10 bases. This TCR derives from a young man with active or convalescent COVID-19. In DNA, the CDR3 is TGTGCCAGTCGGGACAGGGGAAGGAACACTGAAGCTTTCTTT. This sequence encodes CASRDRGRNTEAFF.